The 14 T cell receptor beta chains below were found in one sample sequenced in a study of beta chain features in type 1 diabetes. cDNA synthesis used the whole RNA isolate, giving expressed TCRB sequences. Produced via immunoSEQ multiplex PCR; TCRdb's table is partial and in-frame only. The sample lists around 690,000 clones; 9.5% to 15% were seen once. Study findings and constraints: Type 1 diabetes patients showed a moderate but significant shortening of TCRB CDR3s in all four CD4+ subsets.

These receptors are not linked to any known antigen. The sample was naive CD4+ T cells from blood. The receptors shown here come from a man aged 25 to 40 with type 1 diabetes.

This clone was seen a few times. This chain connects TRBV4-3 to TRBJ2-1; D uncertain. Trimming shortened V by 0 bases and J by 7 bases, and 13 bases separated the two germline ends. The CDR3 loop spans 15 amino acids. Germline lookup yields CDR1 LGHNA and CDR2 YSLEER. The CDR3, as DNA: TGCGCCAGCAGCCAAGATACCTCCCCAGTGAATGAGCAGTTCTTC. It is translated as CASSQDTSPVNEQFF.

J is TRBJ2-3 and V is TRBV9, with D perhaps TRBD2 (6 bases). V was pared by 3 bases and J by 6 bases, with 20 bases between. Germline V gene lookup returns CDR1 SGDLS and CDR2 YYNGEE. This CDR3 is built from 16 residues. The CDR3 DNA follows: TGTGCCAGCAGCGGTTCCAGACGACTAGTGGGCGATACGCAGTATTTT. This encodes CASSGSRRLVGDTQYF.

The chain uses TRBV2 and TRBJ2-7; TRBD1 matches 7 bases. This CDR3 contains 15 residues. The germline CDR1 and CDR2 sequences are SNHLY and FYNNEI. With V trimmed by 7 bases and J by 0 bases, 9 bases remained unmatched. The CDR3 nucleotides read TGTGCCAGCAATTGGGGACAGTTAAACTCCTACGAGCAGTACTTC. Translation: CASNWGQLNSYEQYF.

The chain uses TRBV29-1 and TRBJ2-1; 10 positions agree with TRBD1. CDR3 length: 13 residues. CDR1 SQVTM and CDR2 ANQGSEA come from the germline V gene. V gave up 6 bases and J gave up 9 bases; unmatched junction bases: 8. Written as DNA, the CDR3 is TGCAGCGTGTGGGACAGGGGCGGGTTTGAGCAGTTCTTC. This gives the protein CSVWDRGGFEQFF.

This clone was detected only a few times. V usage is TRBV7-2 and J usage is TRBJ1-5; no clear D gene. Trimming removed 5 bases at V and 4 bases at J, with 9 bases between. This CDR3 region has 13 residues. From germline, CDR1 is SGHTA and CDR2 FQGNSA. The CDR3 nucleotides read TGTGCCAGCAGCACCCACAATAATCAGCCCCAGCATTTT. Amino acid sequence: CASSTHNNQPQHF.

The chain links TRBV9 to TRBJ1-5, with TRBD1 as a possible D gene (6 bases). The CDR3 runs to 14 residues. V was shortened by 0 bases and J by 3 bases, with 7 bases between the two germline ends. Germline loops: CDR1 SGDLS, CDR2 YYNGEE. The CDR3 here is CASSVGTDNQPQHF. CDR3 sequence (DNA): TGTGCCAGCAGCGTAGGGACAGACAATCAGCCCCAGCATTTT.

The rearrangement uses TRBV18 and TRBJ1-5; D is unresolved. This CDR3 comprises 14 residues. Germline assignment: CDR1 KGHSH and CDR2 LQKENI. The V end was cut by 3 bases, the J end by 2 bases, with 8 bases between. The CDR3 coding sequence is TGTGCCAGCTCACCCTCCAGCCGCAATCAGCCCCAGCATTTT. It codes for CASSPSSRNQPQHF.

There are a few counts of this clone. The chain combines TRBV7-2 with TRBJ1-2, with D tentatively TRBD1 (5 bases). From germline, CDR1 is SGHTA and CDR2 FQGNSA. The length of the CDR3 is 15 residues. V was trimmed by 3 bases and J by 7 bases, leaving 18 bases between them. The CDR3 spells CASSLEIVGHFGYTF. The DNA of the CDR3 is TGTGCCAGCAGCTTGGAAATTGTCGGACACTTTGGCTACACCTTC.

V is TRBV4-3 and J is TRBJ2-4; D possibly corresponds to TRBD2 (7 bases). Germline lookup yields CDR1 LGHNA and CDR2 YSLEER. Trimming removed 0 bases at V and 6 bases at J, with 18 bases between. This CDR3 comprises 17 residues. The CDR3 reads CASSQDLQRGAGNIQYF. The DNA for the CDR3 is TGCGCCAGCAGCCAAGATCTCCAACGGGGGGCTGGAAACATTCAGTACTTC.

This clone has just a few counts. The rearrangement joins TRBV11-2 to TRBJ1-5; TRBD1 is a possible D gene (5 bases). Germline V CDR1 and CDR2: SGHAT, FQNNGV. The germline V and J ends were trimmed by 1 base and 3 bases, with 13 bases remaining between them. CDR3 length: 16 amino acids. The CDR3 is CASSLVPGTVNQPQHF. CDR3 in DNA: TGTGCCAGCAGCTTAGTCCCTGGGACGGTCAATCAGCCCCAGCATTTT.

This clone was observed a handful of times. This chain links TRBV6-1 with TRBJ2-4; D remains ambiguous. This CDR3 is 18 amino acids long. From germline, CDR1 is MNHNS and CDR2 SASEGT. Trimming shortened V by 0 bases and J by 1 base, and 16 bases separated the two germline ends. The CDR3 loop reads CASSEASATALAKNIQYF. As DNA, the CDR3 is TGTGCCAGCAGTGAAGCGTCGGCCACCGCTCTCGCCAAAAACATTCAGTACTTC.

The chain couples TRBV2 to TRBJ1-5; D remains ambiguous. CDR1 is SNHLY, CDR2 FYNNEI, per germline. Trimming took 6 bases from V and 2 from J, leaving 14 bases between them. This CDR3 has 15 amino acids. Written as DNA, the CDR3 is TGTGCCAGCAGGGGCCGGAGGGAAGGCAATCAGCCCCAGCATTTT. Its protein is CASRGRREGNQPQHF.

This clone turned up a few times. J is TRBJ2-7 and V is TRBV19, with a tentative D call TRBD2 (6 bases). Germline assignment: CDR1 LNHDA and CDR2 SQIVND (reference sequence). Trimming took off 3 bases at V and 5 bases at J, with 8 bases between the two ends. This CDR3 comprises 12 residues. The CDR3: CASSITGDEQYF. CDR3 DNA: TGTGCCAGTAGTATCACGGGGGACGAGCAGTACTTC.

Here the CDR3 reads CATRSSTDTQYF. The DNA for the CDR3 is TGTGCCACCCGATCTAGCACAGATACGCAGTATTTT. V and J are TRBV6-1 and TRBJ2-3; D is undetermined. The CDR3 runs to 12 residues. The V end lost 10 bases, the J end lost 0 bases, and 8 bases lay between the germline ends. In germline, CDR1 is MNHNS, CDR2 SASEGT.